What follows are 31 T cell receptor beta chains derived from one specimen sequenced in a study of radiation and T cells in renal cell carcinoma. Profiled with immunoSEQ multiplex PCR; TCRdb holds only in-frame clones, not every one. This table has fewer than 85,000 clones, 80% to 90% appearing once. Time point indicated: blood 4 weeks post-SBRT, at nephrectomy. Treatment denoted: 15 Gy SBRT to primary tumor, nephrectomy 4 weeks later. This specimen consisted of blood, obtained from a patient whose treatment included radiotherapy and nephrectomy. The receptor set was obtained from a woman in her 70s with renal cell carcinoma.

The chain joins TRBV29-1 to TRBJ2-3; 9 nucleotides agree with TRBD1. The CDR3 spans 16 residues. Per the germline V gene, CDR1 is SQVTM and CDR2 is ANQGSEA. V shed 7 bases, J shed 0 bases, and the junction held 11 bases outside the gene matches. The CDR3 nucleotides are TGCAGCGCCAAAAAAAGGGGGACAGGGAGCACAGATACGCAGTATTTT. Protein product: CSAKKRGTGSTDTQYF.

The CDR3 sequence: CASSPPDRSYEQYF. The CDR3 nucleotides read TGTGCCAGCAGCCCCCCGGACAGGTCCTACGAGCAGTACTTC. This sequence joins TRBV11-3 and TRBJ2-7; 7 positions agree with TRBD1. The CDR3 consists of 14 residues. Trimming removed 5 bases from V and 1 base from J; junction bases left unmatched: 5. The V gene's germline CDR1 is SGHNT and CDR2 YENEEA.

The chain is built from TRBV9 and TRBJ1-1; 9 bases align to TRBD1. Unmatched junction bases numbered 4, after V lost 0 bases and J lost 1 base. CDR3 length equals 16 residues. CDR1 and CDR2 (germline): SGDLS, YYNGEE. CDR3 residues: CASSVGLGQGNTEAFF. CDR3 in DNA: TGTGCCAGCAGCGTAGGTTTGGGACAGGGGAACACTGAAGCTTTCTTT.

The genes are TRBV11-3 and TRBJ2-7, with 7 bases aligning to TRBD1. The CDR3 has 13 residues. Germline assignment: CDR1 SGHNT and CDR2 YENEEA. The V and J ends lost 5 bases and 6 bases, in that order; junction bases with no gene match: 7. The DNA for the CDR3 is TGTGCCAGCAGCCCTGCAGACAGGGTCGAGCAGTACTTC. Its protein product is CASSPADRVEQYF.

A few counts support this clone. V gene TRBV5-1 combines with J gene TRBJ2-2; no clear D. Germline V gives CDR1 SGHRS, CDR2 YFSETQ. This CDR3 has 13 amino acids. Trimming stripped 6 bases from V and 0 bases from J, with 6 bases between. CDR3 nucleotides: TGCGCCAGCACGACACCGAACACCGGGGAGCTGTTTTTT. Translating it yields CASTTPNTGELFF.

The rearrangement links TRBV19 to TRBJ1-5; D is perhaps TRBD1 (6 bases). There are 16 residues in the CDR3. Germline values: CDR1 LNHDA, CDR2 SQIVND (reference sequence). Trimming left V 3 bases short and J 0 bases short, with 12 bases between. CDR3 residues: CASSMGADYSNQPQHF. DNA for the CDR3: TGTGCCAGTAGTATGGGGGCGGACTATAGCAATCAGCCCCAGCATTTT.

The chain recombines TRBV18 with TRBJ2-7, with D perhaps TRBD1 (6 bases). This CDR3 is built from 13 residues. The germline gives CDR1 KGHSH, CDR2 LQKENI. V dropped 5 bases and J dropped 5 bases, with 13 bases sitting between them. CDR3 sequence reads: CASSGQGTNEQYF. The CDR3 DNA follows: TGTGCCAGCTCAGGCCAGGGGACCAACGAGCAGTACTTC.

J is TRBJ1-1 and V is TRBV19, with unresolved D. The CDR3 has 13 amino acids. V dropped 7 bases and J dropped 0 bases, with 9 bases sitting between them. Germline V gene lookup returns CDR1 LNHDA and CDR2 SQIVND (reference sequence). For the CDR3, the DNA is TGTGCCAGTATCGGACTTATGAACACTGAAGCTTTCTTT. It is translated as CASIGLMNTEAFF.

The chain carries TRBV28 and TRBJ1-2; the D is unclear. The V end lost 5 bases, the J end lost 9 bases, and 13 bases lay between the germline ends. Germline values: CDR1 MDHEN, CDR2 SYDVKM. CDR3 length equals 12 residues. CDR3 nucleotides: TGTGCCAGCAGTCCCTCAGCGGGTAGCTACACCTTC. Amino acid sequence: CASSPSAGSYTF.

The V gene is TRBV4-2, the J gene TRBJ2-5, with 9 bases fitting TRBD2. The CDR3 extends over 15 amino acids. In germline, CDR1 is LGHNA, CDR2 YNFKEQ. With V trimmed by 0 bases and J by 4 bases, 3 bases remained unmatched. The CDR3 bases are TGTGCCAGCAGCCAAGATCCAGCGGGGGGAGAGACCCAGTACTTC. This codes for CASSQDPAGGETQYF.

V and J are TRBV28 and TRBJ1-1; no definite D call. The CDR3 runs to 15 residues. Trimming cost V 1 base and J 0 bases, with 9 bases left between them. Germline assignment: CDR1 MDHEN and CDR2 SYDVKM. DNA for the CDR3: TGTGCCAGCAGTTTATCCCCCGGGCTGAACACTGAAGCTTTCTTT. Protein product: CASSLSPGLNTEAFF.

This chain uses TRBV25-1 with TRBJ1-1; tentatively, D is TRBD1 (5 bases). The CDR3 contains 14 residues. Germline loops: CDR1 MGHDK, CDR2 SYGVNS. Trimming stripped 3 bases from V and 0 bases from J, with 8 bases between. The CDR3 DNA reads as TGTGCCAGCAGTGACCAGGGTTTGAACACTGAAGCTTTCTTT. Its translation: CASSDQGLNTEAFF.

This chain connects TRBV5-5 to TRBJ2-7; TRBD2 matches 11 bases. J was trimmed by 3 bases and V by 2 bases; bases with no gene match: 4. Germline values: CDR1 SGHKS, CDR2 YYEKEE (reference sequence). This CDR3 region has 15 residues. The CDR3 coding sequence is TGTGCCAGCAGCTTAGGGACTAGCGGAATCTACGAGCAGTACTTC. Its protein is CASSLGTSGIYEQYF.

The chain employs TRBV6-5 and TRBJ2-5; 8 nucleotides agree with TRBD1. Germline values: CDR1 MNHEY, CDR2 SVGAGI. J was trimmed by 7 bases and V by 4 bases; bases with no gene match: 8. The CDR3 contains 14 residues. The CDR3 region has the DNA TGTGCCAGCAGTTTGGACAGGGTCCCTCGGACCCAGTACTTC. Its protein is CASSLDRVPRTQYF.

The chain is built from TRBV5-1 and TRBJ1-1; possible D gene TRBD1, 5 bases. CDR1 and CDR2 (germline): SGHRS, YFSETQ. With 4 bases removed from V and 0 bases from J, the gap between germline ends came to 13 bases. The CDR3 totals 15 residues. The CDR3 coding sequence is TGCGCCAGCAGCGGAACCGGGACTTTGAACACTGAAGCTTTCTTT. Translating it yields CASSGTGTLNTEAFF.

This chain links TRBV7-2 with TRBJ1-2; 7 nucleotides agree with TRBD1. J lost 3 bases, V lost 4 bases, and 5 bases had no gene match. Germline CDR1 reads SGHTA; CDR2 reads FQGNSA. This CDR3 is 14 amino acids long. The CDR3 sequence is CASSSRQGHYGYTF. CDR3 bases: TGTGCCAGCAGCTCCCGACAGGGTCACTATGGCTACACCTTC.

The rearrangement uses TRBV7-2 and TRBJ2-3; D remains ambiguous. Trimming removed 5 bases at V and 5 bases at J, with 20 bases between. Germline assignment: CDR1 SGHTA and CDR2 FQGNSA. The CDR3 totals 16 residues. CDR3 amino acids: CASSPRTLRGVDTQYF. The CDR3 DNA follows: TGTGCCAGCAGCCCTCGAACTCTCCGTGGGGTAGATACGCAGTATTTT.

The chain combines TRBV30 with TRBJ1-6; 10 bases match TRBD1. The J segment lost 8 bases and the V segment lost 1 base, leaving 2 bases of the junction unmatched. Germline-derived CDR1 and CDR2 are GTSNPN and SVGIG (reference sequence). This CDR3 spans 14 amino acids. The CDR3, as DNA: TGTGCCTGGAGTGCCGGGACAGGGGATTCACCCCTCCACTTT. Amino acid sequence: CAWSAGTGDSPLHF.

The chain couples TRBV27 to TRBJ1-2; weak D call: TRBD1 (5 bases). This CDR3 spans 14 amino acids. Germline V gene sequence: CDR1 MNHEY, CDR2 SMNVEV (reference sequence). V lost 6 bases, J lost 2 bases, and 13 bases lay in between. CDR3 coding DNA: TGTGCCAGCAGCCCCAGGGCGGGGAACTATGGCTACACCTTC. It translates to CASSPRAGNYGYTF.

This clone was detected only once. The gene calls are TRBV7-8 and TRBJ2-5, with 10 bases matching TRBD2. Germline loops: CDR1 SGHVS, CDR2 FQNEAQ. The CDR3 sequence is 16 residues long. V lost 5 bases, J lost 5 bases, and 11 bases stayed unmatched. The CDR3 bases are TGTGCCAGCAGCCCTAGGCCGGGACTAGCGCAGGAGACCCAGTACTTC. Its translation is CASSPRPGLAQETQYF. Together with reference TRBV7-8 and TRBJ2-5, the CDR3 gives the full variable domain: GAGVSQSPRYKVAKRGQDVALRCDPISGHVSLFWYQQALGQGPEFLTYFQNEAQLDKSGLPSDRFFAERPEGSVSTLKIQRTQQEDSAVYLCASSPRPGLAQETQYFGPGTRLLVL.

The chain employs TRBV9 and TRBJ1-5, with TRBD1 matching over 8 bases. The trim removed 4 bases at V and 6 bases at J, leaving 6 bases unmatched. Germline values: CDR1 SGDLS, CDR2 YYNGEE. The CDR3 length is 14 residues. CDR3: CASSYGQGGQPQHF. DNA of the CDR3: TGTGCCAGCAGCTACGGACAGGGAGGTCAGCCCCAGCATTTT.

About this clone: Different DNA sequences within this sample yield the same CDR3. The rearrangement links TRBV19 to TRBJ2-3; D not certain. Looked up from germline, CDR1 is LNHDA and CDR2 is SQIVND (reference sequence). Trimming left V 5 bases short and J 1 base short, with 10 bases between. The CDR3 has 14 amino acids. The CDR3 here is CASSPRGGTDTQYF. The CDR3 DNA is TGTGCCAGTAGTCCCCGAGGAGGCACAGATACGCAGTATTTT. Looking up the rest from reference TRBV19 and TRBJ2-3 gives the full variable domain: DGGITQSPKYLFRKEGQNVTLSCEQNLNHDAMYWYRQDPGQGLRLIYYSQIVNDFQKGDIAEGYSVSREKKESFPLTVTSAQKNPTAFYLCASSPRGGTDTQYFGPGTRLTVL.

The rearrangement uses TRBV27 and TRBJ2-2; TRBD2 agrees at 8 bases. V lost 5 bases, J lost 0 bases, and 2 bases stayed unmatched. This CDR3 is 15 amino acids long. Germline CDR1 MNHEY, CDR2 SMNVEV (reference sequence). CDR3 nucleotides: TGTGCCAGCAGTCCAGCGGGGGCGAACACCGGGGAGCTGTTTTTT. Protein product: CASSPAGANTGELFF.

The chain recombines TRBV5-1 with TRBJ2-3, with D perhaps assigned TRBD1 or TRBD2 (6 bases each). Trimming cost V 4 bases and J 0 bases, with 12 bases left between them. There are 15 residues in the CDR3. Germline lookup yields CDR1 SGHRS and CDR2 YFSETQ. In DNA form, the CDR3 reads TGCGCCAGCAGCGTGGGGGGCCCTAGCACAGATACGCAGTATTTT. This gives the protein CASSVGGPSTDTQYF. Drawing the rest from reference TRBV5-1 and TRBJ2-3, the complete variable domain is KAGVTQTPRYLIKTRGQQVTLSCSPISGHRSVSWYQQTPGQGLQFLFEYFSETQRNKGNFPGRFSGRQFSNSRSEMNVSTLELGDSALYLCASSVGGPSTDTQYFGPGTRLTVL.

The chain employs TRBV5-5 and TRBJ1-3; no firm D call. Germline V gene lookup returns CDR1 SGHKS and CDR2 YYEKEE (reference sequence). V was shortened by 0 bases and J by 2 bases, with 9 bases between the two germline ends. The CDR3 spans 15 residues. The CDR3 coding sequence is TGTGCCAGCAGCTTGGTTGGCGGAGCTGGAAACACCATATATTTT. This sequence encodes CASSLVGGAGNTIYF.

This clone was seen once. The chain recombines TRBV10-3 with TRBJ2-1; 7 nucleotides match TRBD1. Germline V gives CDR1 ENHRY, CDR2 SYGVKD. With V trimmed by 2 bases and J by 5 bases, 3 bases remained unmatched. The CDR3 has 14 amino acids. The CDR3 loop is CAISELRGHNEQFF. CDR3 DNA: TGTGCCATCAGTGAGCTTAGGGGGCACAATGAGCAGTTCTTC.

This clone has a single count. The chain has TRBV7-2 and TRBJ1-5; 9 bases align to TRBD1. Germline CDR1 reads SGHTA; CDR2 reads FQGNSA. The CDR3 spans 16 residues. Trimming at V came to 5 bases and at J to 2 bases, leaving 7 bases not matched to a gene. The CDR3 DNA is TGTGCCAGCAGCGATGGACAGGGGATCGGCAATCAGCCCCAGCATTTT. It translates to CASSDGQGIGNQPQHF.

The gene calls are TRBV5-4 and TRBJ1-1; no clear D. Germline-derived CDR1 and CDR2 are SGHNT and YYREEE (reference sequence). This CDR3 is 14 amino acids long. Trimming took off 2 bases at V and 1 base at J, with 9 bases between the two ends. This chain's CDR3 is CASSFVGKNTEAFF. The CDR3 region has the DNA TGTGCCAGCAGCTTCGTAGGGAAGAACACTGAAGCTTTCTTT.

The chain has TRBV5-4 and TRBJ2-2; the D gene is possibly TRBD2 (7 bases). There are 15 residues in the CDR3. V gave up 4 bases and J gave up 2 bases, with 12 bases separating them. Germline V gene sequence: CDR1 SGHNT, CDR2 YYREEE (reference sequence). The CDR3 sequence: CASSPRGPNTGELFF. CDR3 DNA sequence: TGTGCCAGCAGCCCGCGGGGGCCCAACACCGGGGAGCTGTTTTTT.

In nucleotides, the CDR3 is TGTGCCAGTAAGACAGGAGATCAGCCCCAGCATTTT. Translated, it gives CASKTGDQPQHF. The rearrangement uses TRBV2 and TRBJ1-5; tentatively, D is TRBD1 (6 bases). V was pared by 9 bases and J by 5 bases, with 11 bases between. The CDR3 is 12 residues long. The germline V gene has CDR1 SNHLY and CDR2 FYNNEI.

This rearrangement joins TRBV6-1 to TRBJ2-3; 8 bases map to TRBD1. This CDR3 has 15 amino acids. The germline CDR1 and CDR2 sequences are MNHNS and SASEGT. After removal of 7 bases from V and 4 bases from J, the junction contained 10 bases not matched to a gene. The CDR3 loop reads CASIPRTGFPDTQYF. The CDR3 coding sequence is TGTGCCAGCATCCCCCGGACAGGGTTTCCAGATACGCAGTATTTT.